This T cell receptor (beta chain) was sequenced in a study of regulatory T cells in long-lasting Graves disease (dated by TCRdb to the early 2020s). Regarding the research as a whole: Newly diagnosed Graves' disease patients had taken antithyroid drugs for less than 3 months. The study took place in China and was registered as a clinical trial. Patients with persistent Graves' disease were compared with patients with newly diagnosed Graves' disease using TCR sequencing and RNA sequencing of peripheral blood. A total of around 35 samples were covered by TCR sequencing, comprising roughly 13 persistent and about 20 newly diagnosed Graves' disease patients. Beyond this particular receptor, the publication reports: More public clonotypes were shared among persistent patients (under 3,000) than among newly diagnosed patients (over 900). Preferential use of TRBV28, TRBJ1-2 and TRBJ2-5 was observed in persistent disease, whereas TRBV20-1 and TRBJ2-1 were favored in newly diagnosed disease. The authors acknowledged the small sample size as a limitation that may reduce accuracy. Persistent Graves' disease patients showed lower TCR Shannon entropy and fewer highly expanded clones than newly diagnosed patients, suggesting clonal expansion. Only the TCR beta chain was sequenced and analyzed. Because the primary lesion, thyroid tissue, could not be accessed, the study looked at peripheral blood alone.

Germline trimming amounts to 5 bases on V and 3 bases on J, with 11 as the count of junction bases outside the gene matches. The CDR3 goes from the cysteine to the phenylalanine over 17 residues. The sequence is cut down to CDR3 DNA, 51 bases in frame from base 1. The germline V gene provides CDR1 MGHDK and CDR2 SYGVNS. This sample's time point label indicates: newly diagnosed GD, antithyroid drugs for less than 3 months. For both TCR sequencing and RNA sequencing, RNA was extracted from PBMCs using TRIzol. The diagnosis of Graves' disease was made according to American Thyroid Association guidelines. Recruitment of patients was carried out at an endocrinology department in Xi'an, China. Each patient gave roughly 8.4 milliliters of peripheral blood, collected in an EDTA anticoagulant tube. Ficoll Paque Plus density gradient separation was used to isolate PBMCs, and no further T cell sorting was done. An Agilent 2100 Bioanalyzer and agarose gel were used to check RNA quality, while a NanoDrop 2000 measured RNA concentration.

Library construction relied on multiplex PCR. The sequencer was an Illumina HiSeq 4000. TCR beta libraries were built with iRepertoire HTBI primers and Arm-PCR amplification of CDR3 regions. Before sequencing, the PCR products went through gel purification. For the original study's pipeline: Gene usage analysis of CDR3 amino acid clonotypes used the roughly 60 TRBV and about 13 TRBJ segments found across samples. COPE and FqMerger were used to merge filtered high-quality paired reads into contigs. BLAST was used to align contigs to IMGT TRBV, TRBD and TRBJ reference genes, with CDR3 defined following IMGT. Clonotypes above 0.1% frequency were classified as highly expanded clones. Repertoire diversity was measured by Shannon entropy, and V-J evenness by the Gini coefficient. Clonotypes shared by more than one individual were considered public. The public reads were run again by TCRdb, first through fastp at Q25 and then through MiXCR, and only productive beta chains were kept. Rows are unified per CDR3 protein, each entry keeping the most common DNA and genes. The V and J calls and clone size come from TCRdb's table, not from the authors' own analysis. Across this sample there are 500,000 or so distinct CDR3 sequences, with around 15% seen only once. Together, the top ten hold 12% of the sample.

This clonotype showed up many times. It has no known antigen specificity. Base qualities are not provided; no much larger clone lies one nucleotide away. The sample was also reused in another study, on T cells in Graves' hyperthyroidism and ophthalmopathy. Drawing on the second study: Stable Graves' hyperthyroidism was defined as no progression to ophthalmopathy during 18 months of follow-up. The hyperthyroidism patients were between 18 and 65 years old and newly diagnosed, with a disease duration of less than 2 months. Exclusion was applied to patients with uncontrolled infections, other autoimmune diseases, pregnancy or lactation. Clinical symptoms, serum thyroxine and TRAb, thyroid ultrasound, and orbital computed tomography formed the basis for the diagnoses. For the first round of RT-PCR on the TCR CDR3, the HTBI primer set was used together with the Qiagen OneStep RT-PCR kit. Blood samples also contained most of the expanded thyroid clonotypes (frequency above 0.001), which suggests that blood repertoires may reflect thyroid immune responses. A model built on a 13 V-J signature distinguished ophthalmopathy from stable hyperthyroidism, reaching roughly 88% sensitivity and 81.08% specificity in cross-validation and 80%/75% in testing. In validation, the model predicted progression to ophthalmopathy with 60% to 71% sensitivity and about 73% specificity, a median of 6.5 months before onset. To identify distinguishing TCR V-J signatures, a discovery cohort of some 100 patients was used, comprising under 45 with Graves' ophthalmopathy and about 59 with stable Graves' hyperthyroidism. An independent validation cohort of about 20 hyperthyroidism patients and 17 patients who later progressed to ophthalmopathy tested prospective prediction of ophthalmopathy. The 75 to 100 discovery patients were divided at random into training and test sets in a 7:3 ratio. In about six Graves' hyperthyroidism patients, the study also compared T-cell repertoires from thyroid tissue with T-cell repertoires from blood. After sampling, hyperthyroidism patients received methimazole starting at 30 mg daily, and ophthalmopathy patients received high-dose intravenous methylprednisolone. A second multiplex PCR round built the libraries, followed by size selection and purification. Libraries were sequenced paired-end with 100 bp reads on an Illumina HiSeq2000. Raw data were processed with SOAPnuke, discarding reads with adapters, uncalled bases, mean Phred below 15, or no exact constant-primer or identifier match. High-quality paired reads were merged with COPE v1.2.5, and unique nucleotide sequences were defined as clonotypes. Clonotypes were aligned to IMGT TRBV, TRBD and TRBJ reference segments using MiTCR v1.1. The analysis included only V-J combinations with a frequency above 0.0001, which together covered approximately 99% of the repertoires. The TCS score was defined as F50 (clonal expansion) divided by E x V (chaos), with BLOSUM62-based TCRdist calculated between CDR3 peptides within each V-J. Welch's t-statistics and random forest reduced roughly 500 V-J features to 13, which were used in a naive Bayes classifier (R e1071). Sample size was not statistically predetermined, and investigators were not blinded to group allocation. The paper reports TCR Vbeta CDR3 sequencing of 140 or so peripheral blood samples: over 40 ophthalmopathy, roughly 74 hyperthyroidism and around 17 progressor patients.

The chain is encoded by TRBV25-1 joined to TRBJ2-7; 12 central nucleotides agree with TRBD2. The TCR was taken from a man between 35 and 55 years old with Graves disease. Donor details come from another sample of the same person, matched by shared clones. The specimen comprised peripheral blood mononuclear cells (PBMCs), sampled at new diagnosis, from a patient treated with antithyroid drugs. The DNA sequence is TGTGCCAGCAGTCAAAACCCCATGGGACTAGCGGGCTACGAGCAGTACTTC. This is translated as CASSQNPMGLAGYEQYF.